The 2 T cell receptor beta chains below all came from one sample that was sequenced in a study of memory CD4+ T cells and cytomegalovirus serostatus. The sort gate was single viable CD3+CD4+CD8-CD45RO+ cells for memory CD4+ T cells. The data were produced by immunoSEQ multiplex PCR, yet TCRdb's version contains in-frame clones alone and is incomplete. The table lists fewer than 90,000 clones, around 78% of them singletons. The sequencing input was memory CD4+ T cells from blood. Every receptor here comes from an adult in good health and CMV-seropositive.

The chain employs TRBV25-1 and TRBJ1-1; maybe TRBD1 (6 bases). V lost 3 bases and J 1 base, leaving 9 bases between the germline ends. Germline CDR1 reads MGHDK; CDR2 reads SYGVNS. CDR3 size: 14 residues. Here the CDR3 DNA reads TGTGCCAGCAGTGATCCAGGGGCGAACACTGAAGCTTTCTTT. It yields the protein CASSDPGANTEAFF. The variable domain in full, completed from reference TRBV25-1 and TRBJ1-1, reads EADIYQTPRYLVIGTGKKITLECSQTMGHDKMYWYQQDPGMELHLIHYSYGVNSTEKGDLSSESTVSRIRTEHFPLTLESARPSHTSQYLCASSDPGANTEAFFGQGTRLTVV.

The gene calls are TRBV6-5 and TRBJ2-7; D gene unclear. The CDR3 is made up of 13 amino acids. The V gene's germline CDR1 is MNHEY and CDR2 SVGAGI. The ends were cut back, 2 bases at V and 4 bases at J, with 9 bases in the middle. The CDR3 sequence is CASSYGTEYEQYF. Here the CDR3 DNA reads TGTGCCAGCAGTTACGGAACAGAGTACGAGCAGTACTTC.